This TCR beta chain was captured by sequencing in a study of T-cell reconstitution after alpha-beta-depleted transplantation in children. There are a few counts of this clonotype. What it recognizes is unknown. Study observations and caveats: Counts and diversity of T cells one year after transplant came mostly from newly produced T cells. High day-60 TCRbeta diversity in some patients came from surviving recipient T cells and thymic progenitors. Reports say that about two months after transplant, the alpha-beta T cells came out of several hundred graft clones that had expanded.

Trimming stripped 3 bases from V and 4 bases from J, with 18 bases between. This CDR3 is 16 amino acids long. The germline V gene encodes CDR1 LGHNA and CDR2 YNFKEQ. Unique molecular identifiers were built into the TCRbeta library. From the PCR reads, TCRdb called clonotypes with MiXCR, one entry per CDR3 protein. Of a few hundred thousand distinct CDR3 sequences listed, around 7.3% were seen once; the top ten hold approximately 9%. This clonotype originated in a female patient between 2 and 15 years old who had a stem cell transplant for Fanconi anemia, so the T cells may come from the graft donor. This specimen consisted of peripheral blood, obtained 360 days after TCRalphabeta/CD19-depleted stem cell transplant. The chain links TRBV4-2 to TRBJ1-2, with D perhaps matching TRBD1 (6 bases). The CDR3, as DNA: TGTGCCAGCAGCCACCCACGGAACAGGGAAGGCTATGGCTACACCTTC. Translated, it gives CASSHPRNREGYGYTF.